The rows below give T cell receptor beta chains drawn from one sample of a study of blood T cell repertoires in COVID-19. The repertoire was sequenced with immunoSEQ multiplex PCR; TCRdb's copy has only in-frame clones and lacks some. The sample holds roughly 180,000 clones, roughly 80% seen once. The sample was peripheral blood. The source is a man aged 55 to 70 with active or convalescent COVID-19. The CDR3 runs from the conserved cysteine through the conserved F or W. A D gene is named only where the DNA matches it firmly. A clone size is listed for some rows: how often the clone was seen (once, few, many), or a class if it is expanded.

CDR3aa: CASSAGQGNYGYTF
CDR3nt: TGTGCCAGCAGCGCCGGACAGGGAAACTATGGCTACACCTTC
d_gene: TRBD1
abundance: NA
v_gene: TRBV9
j_gene: TRBJ1-2

CDR3aa: CSASRYDLAGINNEQFF
CDR3nt: TGCAGTGCTAGTCGCTATGACCTAGCGGGTATCAACAATGAGCAGTTCTTC
d_gene: TRBD2
abundance: once
v_gene: TRBV20-1
j_gene: TRBJ2-1

CDR3aa: CASSVAMTSGTPSGELFF
CDR3nt: TGTGCCAGCAGCGTAGCTATGACTAGCGGGACCCCAAGTGGGGAGCTGTTTTTT
d_gene: TRBD2
abundance: NA
v_gene: TRBV9
j_gene: TRBJ2-2

CDR3aa: CASSQDLSTGGEEQYF
CDR3nt: TGTGCCAGCAGCCAAGACCTCTCGACAGGGGGCGAGGAGCAGTACTTC
d_gene: TRBD1
abundance: once
v_gene: TRBV3-1/TRBV3-2
j_gene: TRBJ2-7

CDR3aa: CASSGDNRRTDTQYF
CDR3nt: TGTGCCAGCAGCGGCGACAACAGGCGCACAGATACGCAGTATTTT
d_gene: NA
abundance: NA
v_gene: TRBV5-6
j_gene: TRBJ2-3

CDR3aa: CASSFRRNTEAFF
CDR3nt: TGTGCCAGCAGCTTTCGGAGGAACACTGAAGCTTTCTTT
d_gene: NA
abundance: NA
v_gene: TRBV5-8
j_gene: TRBJ1-1

CDR3aa: CASSTTIQDRASTDTQYF
CDR3nt: TGTGCCAGCTCGACTACCATCCAGGACAGGGCTAGCACAGATACGCAGTATTTT
d_gene: TRBD1
abundance: NA
v_gene: TRBV18
j_gene: TRBJ2-3

CDR3aa: CASSQDPGDHQPQHF
CDR3nt: TGTGCCAGCAGCCAAGATCCAGGGGATCATCAGCCCCAGCATTTT
d_gene: NA
abundance: NA
v_gene: TRBV4-2
j_gene: TRBJ1-5

CDR3aa: CASSSGTTLRYEQYF
CDR3nt: TGTGCCAGCAGTTCCGGGACTACCCTGAGGTACGAGCAGTACTTC
d_gene: TRBD2
abundance: NA
v_gene: TRBV7-2
j_gene: TRBJ2-7

CDR3aa: CASSPVPGTGGDGYTF
CDR3nt: TGTGCCAGCAGTCCCGTTCCCGGGACAGGTGGGGATGGCTACACCTTC
d_gene: TRBD1
abundance: NA
v_gene: TRBV28
j_gene: TRBJ1-2

CDR3aa: CASSREQGADTEAFF
CDR3nt: TGTGCCAGCAGCCGCGAACAGGGGGCCGACACTGAAGCTTTCTTT
d_gene: TRBD1
abundance: NA
v_gene: TRBV5-4
j_gene: TRBJ1-1

CDR3aa: CASSPGHRTLPNTGELFF
CDR3nt: TGTGCCAGTAGTCCGGGACACCGCACACTTCCGAACACCGGGGAGCTGTTTTTT
d_gene: NA
abundance: NA
v_gene: TRBV19
j_gene: TRBJ2-2

CDR3aa: CASSLEAGLYGYTF
CDR3nt: TGTGCCAGCAGCTTGGAGGCAGGCCTCTATGGCTACACCTTC
d_gene: NA
abundance: NA
v_gene: TRBV5-4
j_gene: TRBJ1-2

CDR3aa: CASSQPGQGARDAFF
CDR3nt: TGTGCCAGCTCACAACCGGGACAGGGGGCGCGTGACGCTTTCTTT
d_gene: TRBD1
abundance: NA
v_gene: TRBV18
j_gene: TRBJ1-1

CDR3aa: CASSFQAMNTEAFF
CDR3nt: TGTGCCAGCAGCTTCCAGGCGATGAACACTGAAGCTTTCTTT
d_gene: NA
abundance: NA
v_gene: TRBV11-2
j_gene: TRBJ1-1

CDR3aa: CASSPGLAVTDTQYF
CDR3nt: TGTGCCAGCAGCCCGGGACTAGCGGTTACAGATACGCAGTATTTT
d_gene: TRBD2
abundance: NA
v_gene: TRBV7-9
j_gene: TRBJ2-3

CDR3aa: CASSTAGGGGELFF
CDR3nt: TGTGCCAGCAGCACCGCGGGAGGCGGCGGGGAGCTGTTTTTT
d_gene: TRBD2
abundance: NA
v_gene: TRBV6-5
j_gene: TRBJ2-2

CDR3aa: CTSSPDRVRGNYGYTF
CDR3nt: TGCACCAGCAGCCCGGACAGGGTCCGGGGTAACTATGGCTACACCTTC
d_gene: NA
abundance: NA
v_gene: TRBV1
j_gene: TRBJ1-2

CDR3aa: CASSQGDSSYNEQFF
CDR3nt: TGCGCCAGCAGCCAAGGGGACAGCTCCTACAATGAGCAGTTCTTC
d_gene: TRBD1
abundance: NA
v_gene: TRBV4-3
j_gene: TRBJ2-1

CDR3aa: CASVILRGAGTQYF
CDR3nt: TGTGCCAGCGTTATATTACGGGGGGCTGGGACCCAGTACTTC
d_gene: NA
abundance: NA
v_gene: TRBV2
j_gene: TRBJ2-5

CDR3aa: CASSSPPGGTGELFF
CDR3nt: TGTGCCAGCAGTTCCCCCCCGGGGGGCACCGGGGAGCTGTTTTTT
d_gene: TRBD2
abundance: NA
v_gene: TRBV28
j_gene: TRBJ2-2

CDR3aa: CASSLAGQGEAFF
CDR3nt: TGTGCCAGCAGCTTAGCGGGCCAGGGAGAAGCTTTCTTT
d_gene: NA
abundance: NA
v_gene: TRBV7-2
j_gene: TRBJ1-1

CDR3aa: CSVSGTPSVETQYF
CDR3nt: TGCAGCGTTTCCGGGACACCTTCCGTGGAGACCCAGTACTTC
d_gene: NA
abundance: NA
v_gene: TRBV29-1
j_gene: TRBJ2-5

CDR3aa: CASSYGPRGRTEAFF
CDR3nt: TGTGCCAGCAGTTACGGCCCCCGAGGTCGGACTGAAGCTTTCTTT
d_gene: NA
abundance: once
v_gene: TRBV6-5
j_gene: TRBJ1-1

CDR3aa: CASSFLGQGSYEQYF
CDR3nt: TGTGCCAGCAGCTTTTTGGGACAGGGGTCCTACGAGCAGTACTTC
d_gene: TRBD1
abundance: NA
v_gene: TRBV5-4
j_gene: TRBJ2-7

CDR3aa: CATSGWTGKDYGYTF
CDR3nt: TGTGCCACCAGTGGCTGGACAGGGAAGGACTATGGCTACACCTTC
d_gene: TRBD1
abundance: once
v_gene: TRBV24-1
j_gene: TRBJ1-2

CDR3aa: CASSFTGGPEYTQYF
CDR3nt: TGTGCCAGCAGTTTTACGGGAGGGCCTGAATATACGCAGTATTTT
d_gene: TRBD2
abundance: NA
v_gene: TRBV27
j_gene: TRBJ2-3

CDR3aa: CSAGLVPQYF
CDR3nt: TGCAGTGCCGGACTAGTTCCCCAATATTTT
d_gene: TRBD2
abundance: many
v_gene: TRBV20-1
j_gene: TRBJ2-3